This is a list of T cell receptor beta chains from one sample in a study of blood T cell repertoires in COVID-19. TCRdb keeps only in-frame clones here, not all; method: immunoSEQ multiplex PCR. The sample records 200,000 to 300,000 clones, under 85% being singletons. Input material: peripheral blood. All receptors come from a man aged 25 to 40 who had recovered from COVID-19. Each CDR3 is given with its conserved first and last residue. Each record gives: clone size, J gene, V gene, D gene, CDR3 DNA, CDR3 protein. A D gene is named only where the DNA matches it firmly. Clone size, where shown, is once, few, many, or a class for clones that have expanded.

- | TRBJ2-2 | TRBV28 | TRBD1 | TGTGCCAGCAACGGAATATGGACAGGGGGGACCGGGGAGCTGTTTTTT | CASNGIWTGGTGELFF
few | TRBJ2-2 | TRBV6-5 | - | TGTGCCAGCATTTTCGACAGCACCGGGGAGCTGTTTTTT | CASIFDSTGELFF
- | TRBJ2-5 | TRBV5-6 | - | TGTGCCAGCAGCTTGGTAGCGGCACAAGAGACCCAGTACTTC | CASSLVAAQETQYF
- | TRBJ2-3 | TRBV5-5 | TRBD1 | TGTGCCAGCAGCTTACATACACAGGGGATCGGGGACCATACGCAGTATTTT | CASSLHTQGIGDHTQYF
- | TRBJ1-4 | TRBV5-4 | - | TGTGCCAGCAGCTTTCCCGGTGGAAAACTGTTTTTT | CASSFPGGKLFF
- | TRBJ1-2 | TRBV6-5 | TRBD1 | TGTGCCAGCAGTTCCGGGACAGGGGCGGGCGGCTACACCTTC | CASSSGTGAGGYTF
- | TRBJ2-1 | TRBV5-8 | - | TGTGCCAGCAGCTTGGCCGGGTTTACAAGGGGCCCGGAGTTCTTC | CASSLAGFTRGPEFF
- | TRBJ2-5 | TRBV19 | - | TGTGCCAGTAGCCCCGGGAGTCTTGAGACCCAGTACTTC | CASSPGSLETQYF
- | TRBJ2-2 | TRBV7-3 | TRBD2 | TGTGCCAGCAGACTAGCGGTGAACACCGGGGAGCTGTTTTTT | CASRLAVNTGELFF
- | TRBJ1-3 | TRBV7-9 | - | TGTGCCAGCAGCCCCGGGTTTGGCTCTGGAAACACCATATATTTT | CASSPGFGSGNTIYF
- | TRBJ2-3 | TRBV11-2 | TRBD2 | TGTGCCAGCAGCTTATCCAGCGGGGGGCGGACAGATACGCAGTATTTT | CASSLSSGGRTDTQYF
once | TRBJ2-3 | TRBV4-1 | - | TGCGCCAGCAGCCATTTAGGCACAGATACGCAGTATTTT | CASSHLGTDTQYF
- | TRBJ2-1 | TRBV18 | TRBD2 | TGTGCCAGCTCCCCCTCGCGGGGGGCAAACAATGAGCAGTTCTTC | CASSPSRGANNEQFF
- | TRBJ1-6 | TRBV29-1 | TRBD1 | TGCAGCGTACGACAGGGGGCGCCTGATTCACCCCTCCACTTT | CSVRQGAPDSPLHF
- | TRBJ1-3 | TRBV29-1 | TRBD1 | TGCAGCGTTGGGGGACAGGGGCCTTCAGGAAACACCATATATTTT | CSVGGQGPSGNTIYF
few | TRBJ1-5 | TRBV2 | - | TGTGCCAGCAGGTCGGATCAGCCCCAGCATTTT | CASRSDQPQHF
- | TRBJ1-2 | TRBV28 | TRBD1 | TGTGCCAGCAGTACGTATCCGGGACAGTCTAACTATGGCTACACCTTC | CASSTYPGQSNYGYTF
once | TRBJ1-2 | TRBV3-1/TRBV3-2 | - | TGTGCCAGCAGCTGGGAAGGGGTTCGTGGCTACACCTTC | CASSWEGVRGYTF
- | TRBJ2-7 | TRBV12-3/TRBV12-4 | - | TGTGCCAGCAGTTTAGATGGGGGCGAGGAGCAGTACTTC | CASSLDGGEEQYF
- | TRBJ2-5 | TRBV5-6 | - | TGTGCCAGCAGCTTTGATTCCAGGGGTTGGGCCCAGTACTTC | CASSFDSRGWAQYF
- | TRBJ1-1 | TRBV6-5 | - | TGTGCCAGCAGTTACGGGGCGGGGGCTGGTGAAGCTTTCTTT | CASSYGAGAGEAFF